The TCR beta chain under discussion was sequenced for a study of blood T cell repertoires in COVID-19 (dated by TCRdb to 2018 to 2021). About the investigation overall: Samples covering the acute and convalescent phases of COVID-19 were provided by collaborators in the United States, Italy and Spain. The material from the prospective study consisted of cDNA or gDNA derived from T cells, B-cell-depleted T cells, or PBMCs. Deeply sampled blood TCRbeta repertoires from subjects exposed to, actively infected with, or recovered from COVID-19 were included in the dataset. The repertoires were released in a freely available public database meant as a resource for research on the immune response to SARS-CoV-2. Samples were obtained from the ongoing ImmuneRACE study (first 160 participants) and from 1,254 subjects provided by 6 global collaborators. A de-identified subject ID, COVID-19 status, age in years and sex were almost always included in the sample metadata. Where available, HLA class I and class II types were taken from metadata supplied by the sample provider and were not determined by assay-based typing.

Samples from volunteer blood donors who had recovered from COVID-19 were contributed by a second Seattle source. Each collaborating institution followed its own protocols to collect whole blood in K2EDTA tubes. Collaborator samples were shipped for TCRbeta analysis as frozen whole blood, isolated PBMCs, or DNA extracted from either sample type. TCRbeta CDR3 regions were amplified from genomic DNA by means of the immunoSEQ Assay, a bias-controlled multiplex PCR. The published analysis was carried out like this. The number of nucleated cells in each sample was estimated from the amplification of reference gene primers within the assay. To quantify the absolute abundance of each unique TCRbeta CDR3 rearrangement, sequence reads were collapsed and filtered. For each sample, productive Simpson clonality was calculated as the square root of Simpson's diversity index over productive rearrangements. The source is immuneACCESS, and TCRdb retained only in-frame sequences with V and J called. Part of the clones is not carried over; for the studies checked, unresolved V genes explain less than half of this, and the remainder is unexplained. The V and J calls and clone size come from that table; D and trimming were worked out from the DNA. This sample holds about 280,000 clones; approximately 91% were observed only once. The top ten clones comprise 0.94% of the sample.

CDR1 SGHNT and CDR2 YYREEE are derived from the germline V gene (reference sequence). The CDR3 runs 14 amino acids, cysteine and phenylalanine included. Here the CDR3 DNA is all that survives: 42 bases in frame from base 1. The V end gives up 2 bases and the J end 4 bases, leaving 5 bases in the junction not matched to a gene. What the work shows at the level of the full study, not this receptor alone: The amount of clinical and demographic metadata varied by source and participant and was provided uncurated.

A remark on this clone: This clone's antigen is unknown. Base qualities were left out, and no much larger clone turns up one base away.

The clonotype originates from a woman aged 40 to 50 who had recovered from COVID-19. The rearranged chain carries TRBV5-4 and TRBJ2-5; 7 nucleotides in the junction match TRBD2. The sample taken for sequencing was peripheral blood. CDR3 loop: CASSFGGGPETQYF. DNA sequence: TGTGCCAGCAGCTTTGGGGGAGGGCCAGAGACCCAGTACTTC.